This entry concerns a single T cell receptor beta chain. TCRdb keeps only in-frame clones here, not all; method: immunoSEQ multiplex PCR. Among 80,000 to 90,000 clones, approximately 83% were seen once, and the ten largest hold 5.6%. This record belongs to a study of identifying expanded T cells in peripheral blood. No infections or other immune events were documented during collection. Deletions cut 6 bases from V and 2 bases from J, with 11 bases between. Germline V lookup: CDR1 MNHEY, CDR2 SVGAGI. There are 13 residues in the CDR3. The sample consisted of blood. V and J are TRBV6-5 and TRBJ2-7; possible D gene TRBD1, 5 bases. The receptor's source is a person between 18 and 69 years old in good health. The CDR3 sequence is CASRRQQAYEQYF. DNA for the CDR3: TGTGCCAGCAGGAGACAGCAAGCCTACGAGCAGTACTTC.